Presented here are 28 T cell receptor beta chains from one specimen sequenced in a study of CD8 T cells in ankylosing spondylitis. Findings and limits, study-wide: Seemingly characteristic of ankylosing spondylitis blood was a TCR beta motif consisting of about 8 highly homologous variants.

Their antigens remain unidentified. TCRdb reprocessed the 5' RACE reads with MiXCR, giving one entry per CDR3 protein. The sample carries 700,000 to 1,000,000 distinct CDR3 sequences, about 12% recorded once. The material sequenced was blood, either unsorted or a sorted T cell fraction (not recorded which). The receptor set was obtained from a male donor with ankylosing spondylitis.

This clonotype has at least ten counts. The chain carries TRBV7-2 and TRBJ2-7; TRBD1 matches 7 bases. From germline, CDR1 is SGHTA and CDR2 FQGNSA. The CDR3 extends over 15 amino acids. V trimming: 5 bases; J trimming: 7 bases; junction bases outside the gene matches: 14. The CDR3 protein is CASSTTGWGLDEQYF. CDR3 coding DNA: TGTGCCAGCAGCACGACAGGGTGGGGTCTCGATGAGCAGTACTTC.

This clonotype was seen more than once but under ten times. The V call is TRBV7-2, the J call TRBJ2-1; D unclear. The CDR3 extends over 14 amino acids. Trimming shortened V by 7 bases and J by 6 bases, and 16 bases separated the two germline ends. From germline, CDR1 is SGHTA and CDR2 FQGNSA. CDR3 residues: CASTPGLISNEQFF. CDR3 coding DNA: TGTGCCAGCACCCCTGGTTTAATTAGCAATGAGCAGTTCTTC.

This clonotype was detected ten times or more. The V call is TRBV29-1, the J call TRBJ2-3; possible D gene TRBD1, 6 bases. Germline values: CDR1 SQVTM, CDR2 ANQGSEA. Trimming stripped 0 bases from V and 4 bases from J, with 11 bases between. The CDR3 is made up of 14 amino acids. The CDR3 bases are TGCAGCGTTGAAGACAGGGGAATCGCAGATACGCAGTATTTT. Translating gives CSVEDRGIADTQYF.

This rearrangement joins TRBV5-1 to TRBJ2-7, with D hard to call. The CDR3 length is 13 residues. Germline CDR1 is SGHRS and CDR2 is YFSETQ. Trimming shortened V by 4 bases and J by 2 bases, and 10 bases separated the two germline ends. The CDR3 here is CASSASYPYEQYF. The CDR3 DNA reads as TGCGCCAGCAGCGCCAGTTACCCCTACGAGCAGTACTTC.

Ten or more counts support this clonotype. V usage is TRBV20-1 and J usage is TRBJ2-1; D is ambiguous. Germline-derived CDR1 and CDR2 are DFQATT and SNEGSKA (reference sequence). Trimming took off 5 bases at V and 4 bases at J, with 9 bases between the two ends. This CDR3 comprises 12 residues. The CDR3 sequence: CSASGHYNEQFF. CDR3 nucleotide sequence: TGCAGTGCTTCTGGCCATTACAATGAGCAGTTCTTC.

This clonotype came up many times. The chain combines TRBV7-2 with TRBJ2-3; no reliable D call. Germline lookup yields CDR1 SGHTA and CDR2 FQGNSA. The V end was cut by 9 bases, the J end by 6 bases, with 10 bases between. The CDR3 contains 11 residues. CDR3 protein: CASSRVDTQYF. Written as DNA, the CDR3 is TGTGCCAGTTCTAGGGTCGATACGCAGTATTTT.

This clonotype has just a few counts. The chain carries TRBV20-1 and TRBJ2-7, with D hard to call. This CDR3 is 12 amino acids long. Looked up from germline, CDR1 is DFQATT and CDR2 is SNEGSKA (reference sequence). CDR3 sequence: CTTGRSSYEQYF. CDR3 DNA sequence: TGCACAACGGGCAGGAGCTCCTACGAGCAGTACTTC.

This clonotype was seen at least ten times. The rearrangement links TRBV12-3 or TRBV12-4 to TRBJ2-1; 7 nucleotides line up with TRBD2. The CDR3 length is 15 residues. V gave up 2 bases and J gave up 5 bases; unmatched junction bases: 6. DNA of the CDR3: TGTGCCAGCAGTTTAATGCGCGGGGGTGACAATGAGCAGTTCTTC. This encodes CASSLMRGGDNEQFF.

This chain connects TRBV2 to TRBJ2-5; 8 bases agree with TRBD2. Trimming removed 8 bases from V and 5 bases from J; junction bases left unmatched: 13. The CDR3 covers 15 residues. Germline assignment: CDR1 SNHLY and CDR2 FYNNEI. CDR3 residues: CASSGGTPGVETQYF. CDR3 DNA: TGTGCCAGCTCGGGGGGGACTCCTGGCGTGGAGACCCAGTACTTC.

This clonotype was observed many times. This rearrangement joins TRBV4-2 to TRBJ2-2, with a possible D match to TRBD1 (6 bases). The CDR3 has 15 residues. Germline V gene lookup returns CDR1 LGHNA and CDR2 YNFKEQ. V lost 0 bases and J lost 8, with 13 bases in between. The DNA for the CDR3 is TGTGCCAGCAGCCAAGATAGAGAGGGACAAGGGGAGCTGTTTTTT. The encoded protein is CASSQDREGQGELFF.

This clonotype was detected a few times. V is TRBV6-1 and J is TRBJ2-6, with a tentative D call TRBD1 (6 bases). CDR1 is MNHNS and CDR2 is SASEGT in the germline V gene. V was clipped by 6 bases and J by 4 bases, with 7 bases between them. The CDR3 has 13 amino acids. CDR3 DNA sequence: TGTGCCAGCAGCCAGGGGGGGGCCAACGTCCTGACTTTC. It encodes CASSQGGANVLTF.

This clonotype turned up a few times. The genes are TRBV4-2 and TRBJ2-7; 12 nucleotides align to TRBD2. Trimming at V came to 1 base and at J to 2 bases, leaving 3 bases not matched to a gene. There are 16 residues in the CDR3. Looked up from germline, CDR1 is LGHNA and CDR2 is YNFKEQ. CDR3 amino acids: CASSQAPSGGAYEQYF. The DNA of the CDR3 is TGTGCCAGCAGCCAAGCCCCTAGCGGGGGGGCCTACGAGCAGTACTTC.

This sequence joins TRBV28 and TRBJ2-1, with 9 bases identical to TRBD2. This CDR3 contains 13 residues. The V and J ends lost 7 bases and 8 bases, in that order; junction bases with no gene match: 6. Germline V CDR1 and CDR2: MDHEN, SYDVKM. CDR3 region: CASTAGGPYEQFF. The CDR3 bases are TGTGCCAGCACCGCGGGAGGGCCTTATGAGCAGTTCTTC.

CDR3: CSAPVIGGLTDTQYF. The CDR3 DNA reads TGCAGTGCTCCCGTGATAGGGGGGCTTACAGATACGCAGTATTTT. V is TRBV20-1 and J is TRBJ2-3; D is possibly TRBD1 or TRBD2 (6 bases each). The V end was cut by 5 bases, the J end by 3 bases, with 18 bases between. This CDR3 contains 15 residues. Germline-derived CDR1 and CDR2 are DFQATT and SNEGSKA (reference sequence).

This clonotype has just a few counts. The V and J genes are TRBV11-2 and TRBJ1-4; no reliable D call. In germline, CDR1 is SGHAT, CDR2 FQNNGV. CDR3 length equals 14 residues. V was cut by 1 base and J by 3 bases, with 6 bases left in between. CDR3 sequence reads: CASSLVRPNEKLFF. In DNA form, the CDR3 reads TGTGCCAGCAGCTTAGTCCGTCCTAATGAAAAACTGTTTTTT.

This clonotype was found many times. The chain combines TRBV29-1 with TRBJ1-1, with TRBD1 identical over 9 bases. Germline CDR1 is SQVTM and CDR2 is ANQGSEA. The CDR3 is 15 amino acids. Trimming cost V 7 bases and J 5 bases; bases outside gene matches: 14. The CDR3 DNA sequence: TGCAGCGCTTCTAGACAGGGGGGCGCGACAACTGAAGCTTTCTTT. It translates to CSASRQGGATTEAFF.

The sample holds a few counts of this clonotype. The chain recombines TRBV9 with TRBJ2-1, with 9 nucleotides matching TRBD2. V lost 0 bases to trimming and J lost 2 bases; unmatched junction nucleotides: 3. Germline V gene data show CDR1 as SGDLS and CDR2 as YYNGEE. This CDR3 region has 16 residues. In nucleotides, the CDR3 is TGTGCCAGCAGCGTAGGGGGCGGGAGGGCCTACAATGAGCAGTTCTTC. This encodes CASSVGGGRAYNEQFF.

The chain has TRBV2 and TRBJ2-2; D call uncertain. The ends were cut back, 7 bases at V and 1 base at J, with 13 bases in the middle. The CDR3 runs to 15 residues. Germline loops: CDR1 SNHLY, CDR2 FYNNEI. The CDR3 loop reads CASTSRTENTGELFF. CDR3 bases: TGTGCCAGCACTTCTCGGACGGAGAACACCGGGGAGCTGTTTTTT.

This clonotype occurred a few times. The CDR3 is CAWSVGTGGGETQYF. CDR3 DNA: TGTGCCTGGAGTGTCGGGACAGGGGGCGGAGAGACCCAGTACTTC. The J gene is TRBJ2-5, the V gene TRBV30, with TRBD1 matching over 12 bases. CDR1 and CDR2 (germline): GTSNPN, SVGIG (reference sequence). The CDR3 spans 15 residues. The ends lost 0 bases at V and 4 bases at J; junction bases unmatched: 3.

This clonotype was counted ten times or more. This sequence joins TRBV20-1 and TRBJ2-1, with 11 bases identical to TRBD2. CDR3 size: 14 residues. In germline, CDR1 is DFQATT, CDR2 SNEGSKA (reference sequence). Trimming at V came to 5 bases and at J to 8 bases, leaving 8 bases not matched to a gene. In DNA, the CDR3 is TGCAGTGCTCCCTTAGCGGGGGGGAGGTATGAGCAGTTCTTC. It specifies CSAPLAGGRYEQFF.

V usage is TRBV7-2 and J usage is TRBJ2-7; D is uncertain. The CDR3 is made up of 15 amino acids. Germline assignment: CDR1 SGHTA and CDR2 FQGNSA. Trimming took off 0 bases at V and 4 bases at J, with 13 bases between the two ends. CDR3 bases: TGTGCCAGCAGCTTAGCCCCGCTGGATGGGTACGAGCAGTACTTC. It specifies CASSLAPLDGYEQYF. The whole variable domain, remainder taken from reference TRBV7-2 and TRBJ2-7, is GAGVSQSPSNKVTEKGKDVELRCDPISGHTALYWYRQSLGQGLEFLIYFQGNSAPDKSGLPSDRFSAERTGGSVSTLTIQRTQQEDSAVYLCASSLAPLDGYEQYFGPGTRLTVT.

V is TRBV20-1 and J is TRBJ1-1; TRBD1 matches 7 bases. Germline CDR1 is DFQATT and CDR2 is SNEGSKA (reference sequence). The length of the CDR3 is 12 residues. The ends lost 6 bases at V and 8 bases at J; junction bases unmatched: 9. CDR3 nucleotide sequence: TGCAGTGCCCGGACAGGAGACGAGGAAGCTTTCTTT. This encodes CSARTGDEEAFF.

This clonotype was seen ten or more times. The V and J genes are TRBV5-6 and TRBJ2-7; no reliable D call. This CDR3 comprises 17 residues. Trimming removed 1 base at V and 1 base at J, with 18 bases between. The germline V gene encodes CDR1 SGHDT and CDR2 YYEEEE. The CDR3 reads CASSLWVRTNPSYEQYF. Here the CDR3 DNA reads TGTGCCAGCAGCTTGTGGGTCAGAACTAACCCTTCCTACGAGCAGTACTTC.

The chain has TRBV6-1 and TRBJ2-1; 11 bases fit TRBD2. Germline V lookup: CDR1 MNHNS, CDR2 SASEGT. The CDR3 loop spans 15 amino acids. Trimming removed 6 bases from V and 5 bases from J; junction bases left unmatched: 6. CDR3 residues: CASRSGTSGNNEQFF. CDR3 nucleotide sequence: TGTGCCAGCAGATCCGGGACTAGCGGCAACAATGAGCAGTTCTTC.

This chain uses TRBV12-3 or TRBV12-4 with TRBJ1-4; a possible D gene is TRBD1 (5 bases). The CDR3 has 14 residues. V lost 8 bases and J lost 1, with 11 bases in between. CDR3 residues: CASAYRLTNEKLFF. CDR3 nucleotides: TGTGCCAGCGCCTACAGGCTAACTAATGAAAAACTGTTTTTT.

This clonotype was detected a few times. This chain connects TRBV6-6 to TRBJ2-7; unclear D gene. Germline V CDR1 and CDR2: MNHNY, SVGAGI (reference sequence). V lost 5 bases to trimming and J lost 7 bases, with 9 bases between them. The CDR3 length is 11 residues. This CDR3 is CASSPRWEQYF. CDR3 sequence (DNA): TGTGCCAGCAGTCCCCGCTGGGAGCAGTACTTC.

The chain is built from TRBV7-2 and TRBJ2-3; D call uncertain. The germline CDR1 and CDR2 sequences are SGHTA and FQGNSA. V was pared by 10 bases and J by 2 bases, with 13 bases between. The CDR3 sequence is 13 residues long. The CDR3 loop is CANGRDLTDTQYF. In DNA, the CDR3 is TGTGCCAACGGACGAGACCTCACAGATACGCAGTATTTT. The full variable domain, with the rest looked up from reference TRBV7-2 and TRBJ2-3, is GAGVSQSPSNKVTEKGKDVELRCDPISGHTALYWYRQSLGQGLEFLIYFQGNSAPDKSGLPSDRFSAERTGGSVSTLTIQRTQQEDSAVYLCANGRDLTDTQYFGPGTRLTVL.

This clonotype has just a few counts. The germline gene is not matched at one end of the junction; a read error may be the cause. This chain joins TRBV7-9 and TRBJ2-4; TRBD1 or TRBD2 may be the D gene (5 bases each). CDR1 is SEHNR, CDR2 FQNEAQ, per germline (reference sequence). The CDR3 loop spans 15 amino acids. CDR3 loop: CATSIGAVSKNIQYF. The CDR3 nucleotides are TGTGCCACCAGCATCGGGGCTGTCTCCAAAAACATTCAGTACTTC.